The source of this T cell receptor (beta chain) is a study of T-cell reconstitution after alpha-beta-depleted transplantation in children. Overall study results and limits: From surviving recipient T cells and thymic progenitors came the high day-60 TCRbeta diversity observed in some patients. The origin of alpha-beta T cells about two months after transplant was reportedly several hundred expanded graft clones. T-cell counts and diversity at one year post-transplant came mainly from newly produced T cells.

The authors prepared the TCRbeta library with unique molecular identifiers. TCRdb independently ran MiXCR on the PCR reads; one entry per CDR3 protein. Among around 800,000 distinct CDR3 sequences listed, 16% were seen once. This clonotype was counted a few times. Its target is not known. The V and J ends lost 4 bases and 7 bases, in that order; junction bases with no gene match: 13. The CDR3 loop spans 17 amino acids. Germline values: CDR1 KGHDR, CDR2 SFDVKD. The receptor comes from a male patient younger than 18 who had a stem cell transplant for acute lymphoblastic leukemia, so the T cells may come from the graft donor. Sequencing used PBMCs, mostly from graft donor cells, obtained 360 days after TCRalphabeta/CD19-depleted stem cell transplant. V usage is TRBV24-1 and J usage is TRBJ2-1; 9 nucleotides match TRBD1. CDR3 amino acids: CATSDPPGQGKKNEQFF. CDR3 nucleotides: TGTGCCACCAGTGACCCTCCGGGACAGGGCAAGAAGAATGAGCAGTTCTTC.